Listed below are T cell receptor beta chains from one sample, sequenced in a study of CD8 T cells in Susac syndrome. MiXCR was run by TCRdb on the immunoSEQ multiplex PCR reads, yielding one entry per CDR3 protein. The top ten clones hold 0.15% of a sample with a few hundred thousand distinct CDR3 sequences, 94% of them seen once. The sequenced material came from CD4+ T cells from PBMCs. The source of these receptors is a human donor with Susac syndrome. Both conserved end residues are part of each CDR3. D genes are given only for firm matches. Not all rows give a size; the values are once, few, many and, for expanded clones, a class.

16	TRBV7-8	-	TRBD2	TRBJ2-5	CASSLPGTSVGETQYF	TGTGCCAGCAGCTTACCCGGGACTAGCGTAGGAGAGACCCAGTACTTC
13	TRBV29-1	once	-	TRBJ1-1	CSVSQGGVTEAFF	TGCAGTGTATCACAGGGAGGAGTGACTGAAGCTTTCTTT
17	TRBV6-2/TRBV6-3	-	TRBD2	TRBJ2-2	CASSYGGRVSRGGELFF	TGTGCCAGCAGTTACGGAGGGAGGGTATCAAGAGGCGGGGAGCTGTTTTTT
12	TRBV14	-	-	TRBJ1-1	CASSQGGTKAFF	TGTGCCAGCAGCCAAGGAGGAACCAAAGCTTTCTTT
16	TRBV25-1	-	-	TRBJ2-3	CASSGEGRSSTDTQYF	TGTGCCAGCAGTGGAGAGGGCCGATCCTCCACAGATACGCAGTATTTT
13	TRBV10-3	-	-	TRBJ1-2	CAIRSGTNYGYTF	TGTGCCATCAGATCCGGGACGAACTATGGCTACACCTTC
17	TRBV9	-	TRBD2	TRBJ2-1	CASSVFPAGGSYNEQFF	TGTGCCAGCAGCGTATTCCCAGCGGGGGGCTCCTACAATGAGCAGTTCTTC
17	TRBV6-2/TRBV6-3	-	TRBD1	TRBJ1-2	CASSPRGQAQTSYGYTF	TGTGCCAGCAGCCCAAGGGGACAGGCACAAACCTCCTATGGCTACACCTTC
13	TRBV18	few	TRBD1	TRBJ2-7	CASSPGQGGEQYF	TGTGCCAGCTCACCGGGACAGGGGGGCGAGCAGTACTTC
14	TRBV6-5	-	-	TRBJ2-5	CASSYSQAQETQYF	TGTGCCAGCAGTTACTCGCAGGCCCAAGAGACCCAGTACTTC
14	TRBV11-3	-	TRBD1	TRBJ2-2	CASSLEGATGELFF	TGTGCCAGCAGCCTCGAGGGGGCCACCGGGGAGCTGTTTTTT
15	TRBV12-3/TRBV12-4	-	-	TRBJ1-3	CASSLAPKPGNTIYF	TGTGCCAGCAGTTTAGCGCCCAAGCCTGGAAACACCATATATTTT
14	TRBV15	-	-	TRBJ2-1	CATSSPDGEDEQFF	TGTGCCACCAGCAGTCCAGACGGCGAGGATGAGCAGTTCTTC
15	TRBV20-1	-	TRBD1	TRBJ1-6	CSALPGQGQESPLHF	TGCAGTGCTCTACCCGGACAGGGGCAAGAATCACCCCTCCACTTT
16	TRBV20-1	-	TRBD1	TRBJ2-2	CSARALGQGHTGELFF	TGCAGTGCTAGAGCCCTAGGACAGGGCCACACCGGGGAGCTGTTTTTT
15	TRBV3-1	once	TRBD1	TRBJ1-6	CASSPEEGAGSPLHF	TGTGCCAGCAGCCCCGAGGAGGGGGCCGGTTCACCCCTCCACTTT
15	TRBV5-1	-	-	TRBJ1-1	CASSLETGGFTEAFF	TGCGCCAGCAGCTTGGAAACGGGTGGATTCACTGAAGCTTTCTTT
13	TRBV24-1	-	TRBD1	TRBJ1-1	CATSGGTGSEAFF	TGTGCCACCAGTGGGGGGACAGGGTCTGAAGCTTTCTTT
17	TRBV11-2	-	TRBD2	TRBJ2-3	CASSLDPGLAGSDTQYF	TGTGCCAGCAGCTTGGATCCGGGACTAGCGGGGTCGGATACGCAGTATTTT
16	TRBV5-1	-	-	TRBJ1-6	CASSLALLDGSSPLHF	TGCGCCAGCAGCTTGGCCCTTCTGGATGGCAGTTCACCCCTCCACTTT
14	TRBV6-5	-	-	TRBJ1-2	CASSPLLAAYGYTF	TGTGCCAGCAGCCCCCTCCTAGCCGCCTATGGCTACACCTTC
14	TRBV7-9	-	-	TRBJ1-1	CASSTPGLNTEAFF	TGTGCCAGCAGCACCCCGGGCCTGAACACTGAAGCTTTCTTT
16	TRBV5-1	-	-	TRBJ2-1	CASSLSGLSYGNEQFF	TGCGCCAGCAGCTTGAGCGGGCTTTCCTACGGCAATGAGCAGTTCTTC
14	TRBV20-1	-	-	TRBJ1-4	CSARDRGGGEKLFF	TGCAGTGCTAGAGATCGCGGGGGCGGTGAAAAACTGTTTTTT
13	TRBV20-1	-	-	TRBJ2-3	CSASVVLTDTQYF	TGCAGTGCTAGTGTAGTCCTGACAGATACGCAGTATTTT
14	TRBV7-3	-	TRBD1	TRBJ1-1	CASSLQGGDTEAFF	TGTGCCAGCAGCCTACAGGGGGGGGACACTGAAGCTTTCTTT
15	TRBV29-1	-	TRBD2	TRBJ2-3	CSSGGLAGVTDTQYF	TGCAGCTCCGGGGGGCTAGCGGGAGTCACAGATACGCAGTATTTT